Each of the 18 T cell receptor beta chains below was sequenced from the same sample in a study of shared clonotypes between healthy human individuals. Some clones are missing from TCRdb's copy, which holds only in-frame ones; the method was immunoSEQ multiplex PCR. The sample includes around 2.3 million clones, around 95% of them seen just once. Sequenced input: naive CD4+ T cells sorted from blood. Subset: CD45RA+ positively selected. These receptor sequences come from a man younger than 30 in good health.

The genes are TRBV10-3 and TRBJ2-3; the match to TRBD1 covers 9 bases. Per the germline V gene, CDR1 is ENHRY and CDR2 is SYGVKD. Unmatched junction bases numbered 4, after V lost 8 bases and J lost 4 bases. The CDR3 spans 13 residues. CDR3 loop: CAIGQGISDTQYF. The CDR3, as DNA: TGTGCCATCGGACAGGGGATTTCAGATACGCAGTATTTT.

The chain employs TRBV19 and TRBJ1-4; D is ambiguous. The V end was cut by 3 bases, the J end by 0 bases, with 8 bases between. Germline CDR1 is LNHDA and CDR2 is SQIVND (reference sequence). This CDR3 spans 15 amino acids. In DNA form, the CDR3 reads TGTGCCAGTAGTATTTTTGGACCAACTAATGAAAAACTGTTTTTT. This sequence encodes CASSIFGPTNEKLFF. The full variable domain, in which reference TRBV19 and TRBJ1-4 provide the parts outside the CDR3, is DGGITQSPKYLFRKEGQNVTLSCEQNLNHDAMYWYRQDPGQGLRLIYYSQIVNDFQKGDIAEGYSVSREKKESFPLTVTSAQKNPTAFYLCASSIFGPTNEKLFFGSGTQLSVL.

The chain has TRBV5-1 and TRBJ2-7; tentatively, D is TRBD2 (6 bases). The germline CDR1 and CDR2 sequences are SGHRS and YFSETQ. The CDR3 spans 15 residues. V lost 6 bases and J 0 bases, leaving 16 bases between the germline ends. CDR3 in amino acids: CASNLGGTASYEQYF. In DNA, the CDR3 is TGCGCCAGCAACCTTGGGGGGACTGCCTCCTACGAGCAGTACTTC.

This chain uses TRBV10-3 with TRBJ2-7; D tentatively fits TRBD1 or TRBD2 (6 bases each). CDR3 length: 13 amino acids. The germline V gene has CDR1 ENHRY and CDR2 SYGVKD. Trimming took 8 bases from V and 4 from J, leaving 15 bases between them. The CDR3 here is CAIAGWGAYEQYF. The CDR3 DNA reads as TGTGCCATCGCCGGGTGGGGGGCGTACGAGCAGTACTTC.

This clone showed up just once. This sequence joins TRBV5-8 and TRBJ1-1; D not resolved. The CDR3 spans 17 residues. Trimming took off 0 bases at V and 3 bases at J, with 18 bases between the two ends. Germline-derived CDR1 and CDR2 are SGHTS and YDEGEE. CDR3 amino acids: CASSLVLERWRDTEAFF. CDR3 bases: TGTGCCAGCAGCTTGGTCCTGGAGAGATGGCGGGACACTGAAGCTTTCTTT.

The chain uses TRBV6-6 and TRBJ2-5; 11 nucleotides agree with TRBD2. The germline V gene has CDR1 MNHNY and CDR2 SVGAGI (reference sequence). The V and J ends lost 4 bases and 5 bases, in that order; junction bases with no gene match: 9. The CDR3 is 16 residues long. As DNA, the CDR3 is TGTGCCAGCAGTTGGGGACTAGCGGAGTCGGTCGAGACCCAGTACTTC. Its protein is CASSWGLAESVETQYF.

J is TRBJ1-2 and V is TRBV28; D is possibly TRBD1 (6 bases). The CDR3 extends over 14 amino acids. Between the trimmed V and J ends, which lost 3 bases and 3 bases, there was a span of 11 bases. The germline V gene has CDR1 MDHEN and CDR2 SYDVKM. This CDR3 reads CASSFWGRYYGYTF. The CDR3 bases are TGTGCCAGCAGTTTTTGGGGGCGGTACTATGGCTACACCTTC.

Concerning this clone itself: One end of the junction does not line up with germline, which may come from a read error. The chain employs TRBV7-3 and TRBJ2-1; 14 bases line up with TRBD2. The CDR3 is 16 amino acids. The germline CDR1 and CDR2 sequences are SGHTA and FQGTGA. The chain's CDR3 is CASSVTGLAGANEQFF. CDR3 nucleotide sequence: TGTGCCAGCAGCGTAACGGGACTAGCGGGGGCAAATGAGCAGTTCTTC.

The chain joins TRBV2 to TRBJ1-2; D ambiguous. The germline V gene encodes CDR1 SNHLY and CDR2 FYNNEI. V lost 5 bases to trimming and J lost 7 bases, with 8 bases between them. The CDR3 extends over 11 amino acids. DNA of the CDR3: TGTGCCAGCAGTAAAGGGATTGGCTACACCTTC. Translating gives CASSKGIGYTF.

This clone came up a few times. The V call is TRBV5-6, the J call TRBJ1-5; no firm D call. Per germline, CDR1 SGHDT and CDR2 YYEEEE. This CDR3 has 15 residues. V gave up 4 bases and J gave up 1 base, with 12 bases separating them. As DNA, the CDR3 is TGTGCCAGCAGCGCCCGAGACGCAAGCAATCAGCCCCAGCATTTT. Translated: CASSARDASNQPQHF.

This clone turned up a few times. The chain joins TRBV27 to TRBJ1-1; weak D call: TRBD1 (5 bases). Trimming removed 6 bases at V and 5 bases at J, with 10 bases between. CDR1 and CDR2 (germline): MNHEY, SMNVEV (reference sequence). This CDR3 spans 12 amino acids. CDR3 sequence: CASRRTSTEAFF. CDR3 bases: TGTGCCAGCAGACGGACATCGACTGAAGCTTTCTTT.

The chain combines TRBV7-9 with TRBJ1-4; tentatively, D is TRBD1 (5 bases). Germline V gene lookup returns CDR1 SEHNR and CDR2 FQNEAQ (reference sequence). V shed 2 bases and J shed 7 bases, with 11 bases lying between them. CDR3 length equals 14 residues. The CDR3 reads CASSLQGNFEKLFF. In DNA form, the CDR3 reads TGTGCCAGCAGCTTACAGGGTAACTTTGAAAAACTGTTTTTT.

The chain uses TRBV19 and TRBJ1-2, with 7 bases matching TRBD1. Germline trimming cut 5 bases from V and 4 bases from J; bases unmatched to any gene: 7. There are 14 residues in the CDR3. Germline V CDR1 and CDR2: LNHDA, SQIVND (reference sequence). Here the CDR3 reads CASSPRQGTYGYTF. The CDR3 DNA is TGTGCCAGTAGTCCGCGACAGGGAACCTATGGCTACACCTTC.

This rearrangement joins TRBV5-1 to TRBJ2-2, with 9 bases aligning to TRBD2. The CDR3 is 14 residues long. From germline, CDR1 is SGHRS and CDR2 YFSETQ. Losses at the gene ends were 6 bases for V and 8 bases for J; bases not matched to a gene: 8. The CDR3 nucleotides read TGCGCCAGCAACGCGGGAGGGCTACAGGGGGAGCTGTTTTTT. This gives the protein CASNAGGLQGELFF.

This chain joins TRBV4-1 and TRBJ1-4; D ambiguous. The germline gives CDR1 MGHRA, CDR2 YSYEKL. This CDR3 region has 11 residues. With 4 bases removed from V and 5 bases from J, the gap between germline ends came to 2 bases. The CDR3: CASSRNEKLFF. In DNA, the CDR3 is TGCGCCAGCAGCCGGAATGAAAAACTGTTTTTT.

The DNA of the CDR3 is TGTGCTAGTGGTCTTCACCTCCCGGGACTAGCTAATGAGCAGTTCTTC. The encoded protein is CASGLHLPGLANEQFF. This rearrangement joins TRBV12-5 to TRBJ2-1, with 9 positions matching TRBD2. There are 16 residues in the CDR3. CDR1 and CDR2 from the germline V gene are LGHNT and FRNRAP. V dropped 5 bases and J dropped 7; count of bases not matched to a gene: 12. The whole variable domain, filled in from reference TRBV12-5 and TRBJ2-1, reads DARVTQTPRHKVTEMGQEVTMRCQPILGHNTVFWYRQTMMQGLELLAYFRNRAPLDDSGMPKDRFSAEMPDATLATLKIQPSEPRDSAVYFCASGLHLPGLANEQFFGPGTRLTVL.

Comments on this clone: The junction differs from germline at one of its ends, possibly a read error. The chain recombines TRBV10-3 with TRBJ2-1, with TRBD2 identical over 12 bases. CDR3 length: 16 amino acids. Germline V gene lookup returns CDR1 ENHRY and CDR2 SYGVKD. The CDR3 DNA sequence: TGTGCCATGAGTGGAACTGGACTAGCGGGATACAATGAGCAGTTCTTC. Its protein product is CAMSGTGLAGYNEQFF.

The CDR3 loop is CASSKRTGLYGYTF. In DNA form, the CDR3 reads TGTGCCAGCAGTAAACGGACAGGGCTCTATGGCTACACCTTC. The gene calls are TRBV6-6 and TRBJ1-2; TRBD1 agrees at 8 bases. Per germline, CDR1 MNHNY and CDR2 SVGAGI (reference sequence). Trimming cost V 5 bases and J 4 bases; bases outside gene matches: 6. CDR3 length: 14 amino acids.